This T cell receptor beta chain was sequenced for a study of graft-versus-host responses after intestinal transplantation. Across the study: Transplants given to recipients were multivisceral, liver-intestinal, or isolated intestinal. Anti-thymocyte globulin induction was given to all recipients, followed by tacrolimus and steroids for roughly three years.

Details on this clone: Its antigen is unknown.

Each post-transplant bone marrow sample was taken from the posterior iliac crest or from another site. There are 12 residues in the CDR3. V was clipped by 0 bases and J by 8 bases; unmatched bases: 0. CDR1 SGHNT and CDR2 YYREEE come from the germline V gene (reference sequence). Overall study findings and caveats: Recipient-marrow GvH clones were detected, some having first appeared in ileum or blood.

The assay was immunoSEQ multiplex PCR, and TCRdb's table has in-frame clones only and misses some. The sample shows roughly 69,000 clones, approximately 92% of them seen only once. This sequence originates from a human patient who received an intestinal transplant, so some T cells may come from the graft donor. The material was bone marrow, obtained nearly 750 days after intestinal transplantation. The chain joins TRBV5-4 to TRBJ1-2; 8 bases align to TRBD1. The CDR3 coding sequence is TGTGCCAGCAGCTTGGACAGGGGGGGCTACACCTTC. Translated: CASSLDRGGYTF.